This T cell receptor (beta chain) was identified during a study of blood T cell repertoires in COVID-19. Study in general: Some COVID-19 samples were acute and others convalescent; all came from the United States, Italy and Spain.

The V gene's germline CDR1 is GTSNPN and CDR2 SVGIG (reference sequence). The CDR3 covers 14 residues. Trimming stripped 1 base from V and 4 bases from J, with 11 bases between. Only in-frame clones appear in the TCRdb table, and some are missing; sequencing was by immunoSEQ multiplex PCR. Among around 210,000 clones, around 82% were seen once, and the ten largest hold 4.5% to 7%. J is TRBJ2-1 and V is TRBV30, with no clear D. The source is a woman in her seventies with acute or convalescent COVID-19. The sample was peripheral blood. The CDR3 is CAWSGLDLYNEQFF. For the CDR3, the DNA is TGTGCCTGGAGTGGCCTTGACTTGTACAATGAGCAGTTCTTC.